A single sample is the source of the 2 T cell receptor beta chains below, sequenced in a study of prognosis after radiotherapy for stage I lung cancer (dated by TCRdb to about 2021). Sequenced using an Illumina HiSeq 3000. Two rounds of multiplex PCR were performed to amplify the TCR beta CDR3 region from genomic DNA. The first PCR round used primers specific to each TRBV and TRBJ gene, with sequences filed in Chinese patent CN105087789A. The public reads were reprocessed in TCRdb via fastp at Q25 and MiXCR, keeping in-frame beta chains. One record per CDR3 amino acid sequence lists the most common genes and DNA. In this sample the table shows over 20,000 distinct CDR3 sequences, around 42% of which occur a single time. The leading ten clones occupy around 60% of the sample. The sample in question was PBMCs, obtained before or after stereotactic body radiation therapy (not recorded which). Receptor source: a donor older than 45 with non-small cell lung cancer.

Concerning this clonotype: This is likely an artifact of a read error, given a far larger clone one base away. For the CDR3, the DNA is TGTGCCATCAGTTACGGTAGCGCGGTGGAAAAACTGTTTTTT. Translation: CAISYGSAVEKLFF. The J gene is TRBJ1-4, the V gene TRBV6-8, with D uncertain. The CDR3 is 14 amino acids. The V gene's germline CDR1 is MNHGY and CDR2 SAAAGT.

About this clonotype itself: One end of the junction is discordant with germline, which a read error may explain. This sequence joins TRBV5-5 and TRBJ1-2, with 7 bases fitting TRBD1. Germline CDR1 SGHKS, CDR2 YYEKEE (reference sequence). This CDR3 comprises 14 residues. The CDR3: CVSSLGTVWYGYTF. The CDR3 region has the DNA TGTGTCAGCAGCTTGGGGACAGTGTGGTATGGCTACACCTTC.